The clone carrying this TCR beta chain has only a few counts. What it recognizes is unknown. The sample comes from a study of T cell repertoires in cytomegalovirus infection. Study as a whole: Recently identified HLA-C-restricted and well-studied HLA-B-restricted CMV epitopes were used. Through public TCR beta signatures, both CMV infection and matching HLA type were indicated. Study results and limitations: In two of eight donors, the top clonotype was HLA-C-restricted CMV-specific.

TCRdb re-derived calls from the reads in MiXCR, one entry per CDR3 protein. The repertoire holds a few hundred thousand distinct CDR3 sequences, with under 25% as singletons. Between the trimmed V and J ends, which lost 4 bases and 0 bases, there was a span of 9 bases. Germline-derived CDR1 and CDR2 are MDHEN and SYDVKM. There are 14 residues in the CDR3. The TCR sequence derives from a human donor in good health (CMV status not recorded). Some clones in this sample may be carry-over from other donors' samples. This chain joins TRBV28 and TRBJ1-1; D perhaps matches TRBD1 (5 bases). This specimen consisted of cultured PBMCs, obtained from culture after CMV antigen stimulation. The chain's CDR3 is CASSSRALNTEAFF. The DNA for the CDR3 is TGTGCCAGCAGTTCCAGGGCCTTGAACACTGAAGCTTTCTTT.